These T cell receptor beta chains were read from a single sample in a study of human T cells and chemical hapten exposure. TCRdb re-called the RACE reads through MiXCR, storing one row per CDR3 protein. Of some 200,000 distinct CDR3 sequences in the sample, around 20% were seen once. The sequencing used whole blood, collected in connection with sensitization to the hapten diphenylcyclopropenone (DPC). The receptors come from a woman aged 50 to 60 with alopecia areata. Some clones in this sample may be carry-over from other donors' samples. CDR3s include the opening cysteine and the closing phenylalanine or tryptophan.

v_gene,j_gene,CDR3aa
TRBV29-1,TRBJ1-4,CSAPLGGSEKLFF
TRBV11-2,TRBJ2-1,CASSPTLRQGAYEQFF
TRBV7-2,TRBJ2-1,CASSLRVRAEGAEQFF
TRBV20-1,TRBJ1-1,CSAIRTGDQYTEAFF
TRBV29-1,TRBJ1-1,CSVQTAPLTEAFF
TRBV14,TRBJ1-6,CASSQYDRASPLHF
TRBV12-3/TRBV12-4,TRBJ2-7,CASRLSGEYEQYF
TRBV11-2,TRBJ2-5,CASSFRQETQYF
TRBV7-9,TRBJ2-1,CASSPQEGTGPYNEQFF
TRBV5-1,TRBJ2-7,CASQRLESYEQYF
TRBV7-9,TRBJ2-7,CASSSTGHEQYF
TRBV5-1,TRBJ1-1,CASSGYRGLNQGTEAFF
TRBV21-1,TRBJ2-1,CASKTTSLDEQFF
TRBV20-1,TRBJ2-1,CSARPPPREGTYNEQFF
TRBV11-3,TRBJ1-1,CASSLVRAGRMNTEAFF
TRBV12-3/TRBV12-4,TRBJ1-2,CASSYGESDYGYTF
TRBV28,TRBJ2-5,CASSLGYTQETQYF
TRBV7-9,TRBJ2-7,CASSLSGRQPLTEQYF
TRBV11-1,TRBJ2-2,CASSLVGGGVNGELFF
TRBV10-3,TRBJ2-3,CAISESGLRDTQYF
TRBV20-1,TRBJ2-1,CSAGSPGLARNEQFF
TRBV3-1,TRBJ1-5,CASSQGLDLPQHF
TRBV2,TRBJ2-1,CASSAASGRPVNNEQFF
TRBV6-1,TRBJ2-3,CASTLGIVADTQYF
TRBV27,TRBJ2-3,CASSLSIPFGPEPDTQYF
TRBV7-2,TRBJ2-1,CASSLLRRNEQFF
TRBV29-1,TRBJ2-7,CSVSRTGAYEQYF
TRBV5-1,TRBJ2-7,CASSLTVANYEQYF
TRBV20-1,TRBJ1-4,CSAREDRNEKLFF
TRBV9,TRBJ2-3,CASSAHGQGGTDTQYF
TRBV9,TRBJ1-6,CASSARERGVDSPLHF
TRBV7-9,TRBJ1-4,CASSLPGQAKTNEKLFF
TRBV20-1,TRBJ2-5,CSARNRRGDQETQYF
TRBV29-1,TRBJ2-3,CSVEDQREAYTQYF
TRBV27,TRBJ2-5,CASSLWGDDGQETQYF
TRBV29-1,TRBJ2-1,CSVVEGINEQFF
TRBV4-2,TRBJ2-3,CASSQGGGTNTDTQYF
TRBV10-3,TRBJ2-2,CAIAASGSGELFF
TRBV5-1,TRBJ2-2,CASSGLENTGELFF
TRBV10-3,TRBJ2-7,CAISGGQGNYEQYF
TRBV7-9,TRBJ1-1,CASRPGQGGGTEAFF
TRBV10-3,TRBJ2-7,CAISPTPLNEQYF
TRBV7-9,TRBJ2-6,CASSLSEANVLTF
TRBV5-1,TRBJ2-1,CASSFAAGINNEQFF
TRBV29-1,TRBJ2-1,CSVAGLAGGREFF
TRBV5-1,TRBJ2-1,CASSPVGVGTNEQFF
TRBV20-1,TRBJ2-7,CSAPGPSYEQYF
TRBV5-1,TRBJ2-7,CASSWTLWREGGEQYF
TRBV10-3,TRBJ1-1,CAISDPVNTEAFF
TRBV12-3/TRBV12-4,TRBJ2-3,CASSLAPDTQYF